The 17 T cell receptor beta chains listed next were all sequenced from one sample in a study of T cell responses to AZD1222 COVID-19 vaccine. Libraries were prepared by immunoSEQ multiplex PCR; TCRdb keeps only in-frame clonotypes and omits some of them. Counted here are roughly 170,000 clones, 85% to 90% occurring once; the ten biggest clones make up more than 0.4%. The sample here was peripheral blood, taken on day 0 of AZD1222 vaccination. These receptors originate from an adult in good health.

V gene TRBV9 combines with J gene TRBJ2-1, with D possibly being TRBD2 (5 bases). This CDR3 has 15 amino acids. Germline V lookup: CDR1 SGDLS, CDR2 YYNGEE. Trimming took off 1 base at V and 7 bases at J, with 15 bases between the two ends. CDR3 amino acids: CASSVTGIPTNEQFF. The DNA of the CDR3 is TGTGCCAGCAGCGTAACCGGGATACCTACAAATGAGCAGTTCTTC.

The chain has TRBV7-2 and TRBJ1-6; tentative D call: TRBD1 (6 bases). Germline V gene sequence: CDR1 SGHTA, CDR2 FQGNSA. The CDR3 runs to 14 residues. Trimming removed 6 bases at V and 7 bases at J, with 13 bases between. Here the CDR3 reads CASRGGRANSPLHF. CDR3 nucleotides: TGTGCCAGCAGAGGGGGAAGAGCGAATTCACCCCTCCACTTT.

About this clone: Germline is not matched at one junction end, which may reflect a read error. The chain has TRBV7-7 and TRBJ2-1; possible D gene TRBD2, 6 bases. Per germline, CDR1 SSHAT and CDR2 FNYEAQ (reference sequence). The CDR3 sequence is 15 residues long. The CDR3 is CASSPTSIGNNEQFF. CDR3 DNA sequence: TGTGCTAGCAGCCCAACTAGCATTGGGAACAATGAGCAGTTCTTC.

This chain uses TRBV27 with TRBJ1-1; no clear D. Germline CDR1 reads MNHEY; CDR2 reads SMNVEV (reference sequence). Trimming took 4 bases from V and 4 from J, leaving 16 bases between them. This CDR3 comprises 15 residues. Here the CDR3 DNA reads TGTGCCAGCAGTTGGGCCAGTTCCTACGGCACTGAAGCTTTCTTT. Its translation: CASSWASSYGTEAFF.

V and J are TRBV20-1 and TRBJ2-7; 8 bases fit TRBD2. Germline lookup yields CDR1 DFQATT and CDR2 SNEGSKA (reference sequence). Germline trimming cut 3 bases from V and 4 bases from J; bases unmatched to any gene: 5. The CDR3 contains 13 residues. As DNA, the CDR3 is TGCAGTGCTAGTAGCGGGATTTTGTACGAGCAGTACTTC. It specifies CSASSGILYEQYF.

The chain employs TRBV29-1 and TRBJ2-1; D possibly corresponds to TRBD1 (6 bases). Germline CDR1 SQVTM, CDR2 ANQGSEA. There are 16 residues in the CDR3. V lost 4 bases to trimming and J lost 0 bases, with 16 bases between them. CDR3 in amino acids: CSVVRFGDTSYNEQFF. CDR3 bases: TGCAGCGTTGTACGGTTCGGGGACACCTCCTACAATGAGCAGTTCTTC.

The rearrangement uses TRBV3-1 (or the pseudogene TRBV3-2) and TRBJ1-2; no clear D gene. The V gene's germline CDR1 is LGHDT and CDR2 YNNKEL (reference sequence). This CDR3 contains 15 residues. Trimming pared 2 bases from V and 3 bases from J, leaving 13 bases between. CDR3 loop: CASSQRPTRDYGYTF. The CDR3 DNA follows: TGTGCCAGCAGCCAAAGGCCCACAAGGGACTATGGCTACACCTTC.

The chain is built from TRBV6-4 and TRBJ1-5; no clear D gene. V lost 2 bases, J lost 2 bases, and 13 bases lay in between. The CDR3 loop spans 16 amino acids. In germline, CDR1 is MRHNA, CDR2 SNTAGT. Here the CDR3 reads CASSDEGSVGNQPQHF. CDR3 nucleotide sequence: TGTGCCAGCAGTGACGAAGGGTCCGTAGGCAATCAGCCCCAGCATTTT.

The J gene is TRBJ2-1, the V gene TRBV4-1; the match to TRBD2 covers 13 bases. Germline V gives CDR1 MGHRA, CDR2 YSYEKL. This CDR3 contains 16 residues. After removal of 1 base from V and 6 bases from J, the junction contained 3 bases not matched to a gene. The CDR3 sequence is CASSQVRLAGGNEQFF. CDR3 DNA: TGCGCCAGCAGCCAAGTGCGACTAGCGGGGGGCAATGAGCAGTTCTTC.

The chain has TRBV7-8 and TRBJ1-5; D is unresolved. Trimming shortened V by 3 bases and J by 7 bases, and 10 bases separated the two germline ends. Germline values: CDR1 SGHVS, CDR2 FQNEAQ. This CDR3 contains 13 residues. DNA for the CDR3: TGTGCCAGCAGCTTGAGTTGGGAACAGCCCCAGCATTTT. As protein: CASSLSWEQPQHF.

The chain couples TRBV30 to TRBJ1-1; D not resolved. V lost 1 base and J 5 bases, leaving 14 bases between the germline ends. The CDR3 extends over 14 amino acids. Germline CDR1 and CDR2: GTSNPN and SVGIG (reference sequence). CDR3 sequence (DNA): TGTGCCTGGAGTGCTTGGGATGGGAATACTGAAGCTTTCTTT. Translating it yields CAWSAWDGNTEAFF.

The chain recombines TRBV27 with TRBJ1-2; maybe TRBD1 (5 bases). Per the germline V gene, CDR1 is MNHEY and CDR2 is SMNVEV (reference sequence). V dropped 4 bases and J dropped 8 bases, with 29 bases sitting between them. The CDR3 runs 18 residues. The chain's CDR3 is CASSSYSPGPGGVYGYTF. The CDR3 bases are TGTGCCAGCAGTTCATACTCTCCGGGACCCGGCGGAGTGTACGGCTACACCTTC.

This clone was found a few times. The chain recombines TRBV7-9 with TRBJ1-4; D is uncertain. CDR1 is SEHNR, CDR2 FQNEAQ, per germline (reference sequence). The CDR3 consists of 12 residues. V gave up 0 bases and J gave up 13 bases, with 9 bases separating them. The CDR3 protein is CASSLAGSRLFF. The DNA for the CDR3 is TGTGCCAGCAGCTTAGCAGGCAGTAGACTGTTTTTT.

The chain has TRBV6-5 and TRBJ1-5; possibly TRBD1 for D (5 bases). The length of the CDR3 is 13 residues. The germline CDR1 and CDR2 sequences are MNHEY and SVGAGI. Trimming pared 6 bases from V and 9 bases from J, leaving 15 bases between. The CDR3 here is CASRRDDAGPQHF. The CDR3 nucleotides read TGTGCCAGCAGGAGGGACGACGCGGGGCCCCAGCATTTT.

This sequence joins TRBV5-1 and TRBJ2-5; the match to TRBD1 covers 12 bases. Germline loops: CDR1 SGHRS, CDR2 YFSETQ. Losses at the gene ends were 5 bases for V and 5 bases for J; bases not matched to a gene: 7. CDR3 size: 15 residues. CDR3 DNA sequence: TGCGCCAGCAGAACCGGGACAGGGGGCTCCGAGACCCAGTACTTC. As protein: CASRTGTGGSETQYF.

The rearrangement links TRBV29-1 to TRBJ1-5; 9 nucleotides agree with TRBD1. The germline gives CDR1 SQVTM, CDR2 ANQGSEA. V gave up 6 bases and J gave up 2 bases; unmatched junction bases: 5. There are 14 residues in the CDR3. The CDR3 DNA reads TGCAGCGTCTGGACAGGGGAGGGCAATCAGCCCCAGCATTTT. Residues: CSVWTGEGNQPQHF. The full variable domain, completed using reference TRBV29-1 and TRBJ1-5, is SAVISQKPSRDICQRGTSLTIQCQVDSQVTMMFWYRQQPGQSLTLIATANQGSEATYESGFVIDKFPISRPNLTFSTLTVSNMSPEDSSIYLCSVWTGEGNQPQHFGDGTRLSIL.

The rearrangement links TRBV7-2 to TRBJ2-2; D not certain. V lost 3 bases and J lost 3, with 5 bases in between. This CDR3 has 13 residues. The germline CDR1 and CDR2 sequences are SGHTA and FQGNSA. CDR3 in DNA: TGTGCCAGCAGCTTCCCGTACACCGGGGAGCTGTTTTTT. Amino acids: CASSFPYTGELFF.